This T cell receptor beta chain is from a study of cytomegalovirus exposure and HLA in healthy donors. This clone was recorded a few times. The antigen remains undetermined. V lost 3 bases to trimming and J lost 7 bases, with 19 bases between them. The CDR3 sequence is 16 residues long. Germline lookup yields CDR1 SGHNT and CDR2 YENEEA. Use of 60 Vbeta and 13 Jbeta primers characterized the PCR. Some clones are missing from TCRdb's copy, which holds only in-frame ones; the method was immunoSEQ multiplex PCR. The table records 150,000 to 200,000 clones, 79% of them present only once. Study conclusions and caveats: Near-uniform donor sequencing depth was presumed by presence/absence analyses.

This receptor was identified in a woman aged 30 to 39 in good health and CMV-seropositive. Sequencing used PBMCs. This sequence joins TRBV11-3 and TRBJ2-1; perhaps TRBD2 as D (6 bases). CDR3 sequence reads: CASSFPRDSNLNEQFF. CDR3 DNA: TGTGCCAGCAGCTTCCCAAGGGACTCCAACCTAAATGAGCAGTTCTTC.